This TCR beta chain was sequenced in a study of blood T cell repertoires in COVID-19. Study as a whole: PBMCs, B-cell-depleted T cells, or T cells provided the cDNA or gDNA that made up the material.

Some clones are missing from TCRdb's copy, which holds only in-frame ones; the method was immunoSEQ multiplex PCR. Of 200,000 to 250,000 clones listed, approximately 80% are singletons. This clone was detected a few times. Sequences were obtained from peripheral blood. The receptor was isolated from a woman aged 80 or over with active or convalescent COVID-19.

The CDR3 nucleotides are TGTGCCAGCAGCTTAGCCTCGGACAGGGGAGATACGCAGTATTTT. Protein product: CASSLASDRGDTQYF. V and J are TRBV7-2 and TRBJ2-3; 9 nucleotides line up with TRBD1. Germline CDR1 SGHTA, CDR2 FQGNSA. The CDR3 runs to 15 residues. J lost 5 bases, V lost 0 bases, and 3 bases had no gene match.